A single sample is the source of the 23 T cell receptor beta chains below, sequenced in a study of T-cell memory formation after mild COVID-19. TCRdb independently ran MiXCR on the 5' RACE reads; one entry per CDR3 protein. The table lists a few hundred thousand distinct CDR3 sequences, more than 20% of them singletons. Sample: PBMCs or a T cell subset sorted from them (not recorded which). These receptors came from an adult woman who had mild COVID-19 (a few samples of this study predate the infection). Cell type and time point are not known.

At least ten counts were recorded for this clonotype. The rearrangement joins TRBV20-1 to TRBJ1-1; D uncertain. CDR1 DFQATT and CDR2 SNEGSKA come from the germline V gene (reference sequence). The CDR3 loop spans 13 amino acids. The germline V and J ends were trimmed by 0 bases and 11 bases, with 16 bases remaining between them. The CDR3 DNA reads as TGCAGTGCTAGAGATAGGGTTATGGGATCGGCTTTCTTT. It codes for CSARDRVMGSAFF.

This clonotype occurred a few times. This rearrangement joins TRBV7-2 to TRBJ2-3, with unresolved D. The CDR3 is made up of 15 amino acids. Looked up from germline, CDR1 is SGHTA and CDR2 is FQGNSA. V was trimmed by 0 bases and J by 0 bases, leaving 7 bases between them. The CDR3 DNA reads TGTGCCAGCAGCTTAGCGGGAAGTAGCACAGATACGCAGTATTTT. Protein product: CASSLAGSSTDTQYF.

This clonotype showed up just a few times. The chain joins TRBV5-1 to TRBJ2-3, with D maybe TRBD2 (5 bases). The CDR3 totals 15 residues. Germline assignment: CDR1 SGHRS and CDR2 YFSETQ. Trimming stripped 2 bases from V and 0 bases from J, with 10 bases between. The DNA of the CDR3 is TGCGCCAGCAGCTTATTTGGGGAGAGCACAGATACGCAGTATTTT. Its translation: CASSLFGESTDTQYF.

Only a few counts were recorded for this clonotype. This chain joins TRBV7-3 and TRBJ2-3; possibly TRBD2 for D (5 bases). The CDR3 length is 15 residues. Looked up from germline, CDR1 is SGHTA and CDR2 is FQGTGA. Trimming took off 2 bases at V and 4 bases at J, with 13 bases between the two ends. DNA for the CDR3: TGTGCCAGCAGCTTAGAGGGAGTTTCAGCAGATACGCAGTATTTT. Its protein product is CASSLEGVSADTQYF.

This clonotype occurred many times. V and J are TRBV5-6 and TRBJ2-1; a weak D match, TRBD2 (5 bases). CDR3 length: 15 residues. V lost 6 bases to trimming and J lost 6 bases, with 19 bases between them. Germline CDR1 SGHDT, CDR2 YYEEEE. The CDR3 nucleotides read TGTGCCAGCATCGAAGGCGGGTATTCGTCCAATGAGCAGTTCTTC. Residues: CASIEGGYSSNEQFF.

The chain links TRBV4-2 to TRBJ1-1; D is perhaps TRBD1 (6 bases). The germline gives CDR1 LGHNA, CDR2 YNFKEQ. The CDR3 has 16 amino acids. V gave up 4 bases and J gave up 3 bases, with 18 bases separating them. In DNA form, the CDR3 reads TGTGCCAGCAGCCTTAGGGTCTCGGAGGGGGACACTGAAGCTTTCTTT. Its translation: CASSLRVSEGDTEAFF.

The gene calls are TRBV20-1 and TRBJ2-7; D remains unclear. In germline, CDR1 is DFQATT, CDR2 SNEGSKA (reference sequence). The CDR3 is 13 amino acids. The V and J ends lost 3 bases and 4 bases respectively, with 13 bases between them. DNA for the CDR3: TGCAGTGCTAGCCCGGCAGGTAGATACGAGCAGTACTTC. Its protein is CSASPAGRYEQYF.

The gene calls are TRBV24-1 and TRBJ2-3; D may be TRBD1 (6 bases). The ends were cut back, 4 bases at V and 5 bases at J, with 18 bases in the middle. The germline gives CDR1 KGHDR, CDR2 SFDVKD. This CDR3 has 16 amino acids. As DNA, the CDR3 is TGTGCCACCAGTGACCGTACCCCTTCGGACAGAGATACGCAGTATTTT. It is translated as CATSDRTPSDRDTQYF.

The chain links TRBV10-3 to TRBJ2-2; 9 bases line up with TRBD1. J gave up 5 bases and V 8 bases, and 3 bases lay outside the gene matches. This CDR3 contains 13 residues. Germline V lookup: CDR1 ENHRY, CDR2 SYGVKD. The CDR3 DNA reads TGTGCCATCTCCGGGACAGGGACCGGGGAGCTGTTTTTT. Amino acids: CAISGTGTGELFF.

The chain recombines TRBV29-1 with TRBJ2-7, with a possible D match to TRBD2 (6 bases). The CDR3 loop spans 14 amino acids. V lost 7 bases to trimming and J lost 7 bases, with 23 bases between them. Germline CDR1 and CDR2: SQVTM and ANQGSEA. The CDR3 sequence is CSALTGDSWREQYF. Written as DNA, the CDR3 is TGCAGCGCCCTAACGGGGGATTCCTGGCGGGAGCAGTACTTC.

The rearrangement links TRBV4-3 to TRBJ1-4; D gene ambiguous. CDR1 is LGHNA and CDR2 is YSLEER in the germline V gene. Trimming took off 4 bases at V and 10 bases at J, with 16 bases between the two ends. CDR3 length equals 14 residues. CDR3: CASSLFLGDGKLFF. The CDR3, as DNA: TGCGCCAGCAGCCTTTTCCTTGGTGACGGAAAACTGTTTTTT.

The chain has TRBV5-1 and TRBJ1-1, with D tentatively TRBD1 (6 bases). This CDR3 is 16 amino acids long. V was trimmed by 0 bases and J by 4 bases, leaving 16 bases between them. The germline gives CDR1 SGHRS, CDR2 YFSETQ. CDR3 amino acids: CASSLGTGRWGTEAFF. DNA for the CDR3: TGCGCCAGCAGCTTGGGCACAGGGCGGTGGGGCACTGAAGCTTTCTTT.

This clonotype occurred a few times. The V gene is TRBV7-9, the J gene TRBJ1-1, with D hard to call. Germline CDR1 and CDR2: SEHNR and FQNEAQ (reference sequence). V lost 5 bases to trimming and J lost 1 base, with 11 bases between them. The CDR3 has 14 amino acids. The CDR3 DNA is TGTGCCAGCAGCGTCAAATCCCGGAACACTGAAGCTTTCTTT. Translated: CASSVKSRNTEAFF.

The chain recombines TRBV30 with TRBJ1-1; no firm D call. V was clipped by 0 bases and J by 3 bases, with 8 bases between them. The germline gives CDR1 GTSNPN, CDR2 SVGIG (reference sequence). The CDR3 extends over 13 amino acids. The CDR3 loop reads CAWSVRLDTEAFF. The DNA for the CDR3 is TGTGCCTGGAGTGTAAGGCTGGACACTGAAGCTTTCTTT.

This clonotype has more than one count but fewer than ten. The chain carries TRBV29-1 and TRBJ2-7, with TRBD1 matching 7 bases. V trimming: 0 bases; J trimming: 2 bases; junction bases outside the gene matches: 4. Germline assignment: CDR1 SQVTM and CDR2 ANQGSEA. The CDR3 consists of 14 residues. Written as DNA, the CDR3 is TGCAGCGTTGAAGAGACAGGGCGCCCCTACGAGCAGTACTTC. Encoded protein: CSVEETGRPYEQYF.

The chain is built from TRBV9 and TRBJ2-1; D remains unclear. The ends were cut back, 0 bases at V and 0 bases at J, with 10 bases in the middle. Germline assignment: CDR1 SGDLS and CDR2 YYNGEE. The length of the CDR3 is 16 residues. The CDR3 bases are TGTGCCAGCAGCGTAGAGGAATCAAACTCCTACAATGAGCAGTTCTTC. Its protein product is CASSVEESNSYNEQFF.

This clonotype was counted between two and nine times. This chain uses TRBV10-3 with TRBJ2-7; weak D call: TRBD1 (5 bases). The V gene lost 3 bases and the J gene lost 7 bases, with 16 bases spanning the gap. The CDR3 has 14 amino acids. Germline values: CDR1 ENHRY, CDR2 SYGVKD. CDR3 sequence: CAISDVNQGEEQYF. The DNA for the CDR3 is TGTGCCATCAGTGATGTGAACCAGGGTGAAGAGCAGTACTTC.

The chain combines TRBV6-6 with TRBJ1-2; D is perhaps TRBD1 (6 bases). From germline, CDR1 is MNHNY and CDR2 SVGAGI (reference sequence). Between the trimmed V and J ends, which lost 9 bases and 4 bases, there was a span of 15 bases. The CDR3 loop spans 13 amino acids. CDR3 sequence: CASRVQGSYGYTF. Written as DNA, the CDR3 is TGTGCCAGTCGTGTGCAGGGGTCCTATGGCTACACCTTC.

In this sample, this clonotype turned up a few times. The chain links TRBV10-3 to TRBJ2-1; the D gene is possibly TRBD1 (6 bases). CDR3 length equals 14 residues. Germline V CDR1 and CDR2: ENHRY, SYGVKD. V lost 2 bases to trimming and J lost 4 bases, with 9 bases between them. The CDR3: CAISEGGHYNEQFF. The DNA of the CDR3 is TGTGCCATCAGTGAGGGGGGACATTACAATGAGCAGTTCTTC.

This clonotype was seen more than once but under ten times. The rearrangement links TRBV5-1 to TRBJ1-2, with 8 bases aligning to TRBD1. The CDR3 spans 15 residues. Trimming at V came to 4 bases and at J to 2 bases, leaving 7 bases not matched to a gene. Germline V gives CDR1 SGHRS, CDR2 YFSETQ. CDR3 nucleotide sequence: TGCGCCAGCAGCCCCGGACAGGGCCTGAACTATGGCTACACCTTC. Translated, it gives CASSPGQGLNYGYTF.

V gene TRBV12-3 or TRBV12-4 combines with J gene TRBJ2-6, with D unclear. The CDR3 spans 12 residues. V was pared by 6 bases and J by 2 bases, with 2 bases between. CDR3 region: CASSAGANVLTF. In DNA, the CDR3 is TGTGCCAGCAGCGCTGGGGCCAACGTCCTGACTTTC.

The rearrangement links TRBV6-1 to TRBJ1-4; no definite D call. The CDR3 covers 18 residues. Germline values: CDR1 MNHNS, CDR2 SASEGT. V lost 6 bases and J 6 bases, leaving 26 bases between the germline ends. CDR3 in amino acids: CASRQPIFISGIDEKLFF. The DNA for the CDR3 is TGTGCCAGCAGACAACCCATTTTCATAAGCGGTATTGATGAAAAACTGTTTTTT.

The rearrangement uses TRBV27 and TRBJ1-1, with unresolved D. The germline gives CDR1 MNHEY, CDR2 SMNVEV (reference sequence). CDR3 length: 13 residues. The V end lost 4 bases, the J end lost 7 bases, and 13 bases lay between the germline ends. DNA for the CDR3: TGTGCCAGCAGTTCCCGACAAACCCTTGAAGCTTTCTTT. Its translation: CASSSRQTLEAFF.